This passage covers 13 T cell receptor beta chains from one sample sequenced in a study of T cells after yellow fever vaccination. Using its own MiXCR run on the 5' RACE reads, TCRdb lists one record per CDR3 protein. The sample has around 360,000 distinct CDR3 sequences, around a tenth seen once. Sequencing was performed on PBMCs, taken on the day of the first yellow fever vaccination. These receptors came from a man between 18 and 29 years old who received the YFV17D yellow fever vaccine.

This clonotype showed up just a few times. This chain links TRBV7-8 with TRBJ2-3, with D perhaps matching TRBD2 (5 bases). Trimming pared 1 base from V and 2 bases from J, leaving 13 bases between. Germline loops: CDR1 SGHVS, CDR2 FQNEAQ. This CDR3 comprises 16 residues. CDR3 nucleotides: TGTGCCAGCAGCTTAGAAACCCGGCTAGCCACAGATACGCAGTATTTT. The encoded protein is CASSLETRLATDTQYF.

The chain links TRBV7-3 to TRBJ2-7; D is possibly TRBD2 (5 bases). Per germline, CDR1 SGHTA and CDR2 FQGTGA. This CDR3 contains 13 residues. V was trimmed by 6 bases and J by 4 bases, leaving 13 bases between them. For the CDR3, the DNA is TGTGCCAGCAGTACCAGCCCGGGGTACGAGCAGTACTTC. It translates to CASSTSPGYEQYF.

The V and J genes are TRBV13 and TRBJ2-3, with D tentatively TRBD2 (6 bases). Trimming stripped 5 bases from V and 4 bases from J, with 16 bases between. The length of the CDR3 is 15 residues. CDR1 is PRHDT, CDR2 FYEKMQ, per germline (reference sequence). DNA for the CDR3: TGTGCCAGCAGCCTGACTAGTACCAGGCCAGATACGCAGTATTTT. Encoded protein: CASSLTSTRPDTQYF.

The V call is TRBV23-1, the J call TRBJ1-5; unclear D gene. TRBV23-1 is an open reading frame whose function is uncertain. Trimming left V 7 bases short and J 7 bases short, with 14 bases between. This CDR3 has 13 residues. CDR3: CASTWPDEQPQHF. For the CDR3, the DNA is TGCGCCAGCACTTGGCCCGACGAGCAGCCCCAGCATTTT.

This clonotype has more than one count but fewer than ten. The V gene is TRBV7-3, the J gene TRBJ2-1, with 10 bases matching TRBD2. The length of the CDR3 is 15 residues. From germline, CDR1 is SGHTA and CDR2 FQGTGA. Trimming took 4 bases from V and 4 from J; bases not matched to a gene: 4. CDR3 loop: CASSSERGGYNEQFF. The CDR3 DNA is TGTGCCAGCAGCTCCGAGCGGGGGGGATACAATGAGCAGTTCTTC. Full variable domain (rest looked up from reference TRBV7-3 and TRBJ2-1): GAGVSQTPSNKVTEKGKYVELRCDPISGHTALYWYRQSLGQGPEFLIYFQGTGAADDSGLPNDRFFAVRPEGSVSTLKIQRTERGDSAVYLCASSSERGGYNEQFFGPGTRLTVL.

The rearrangement uses TRBV4-1 and TRBJ2-5; the D gene is possibly TRBD1 (6 bases). CDR1 and CDR2 from the germline V gene are MGHRA and YSYEKL. The CDR3 runs 15 residues. Trimming pared 0 bases from V and 3 bases from J, leaving 11 bases between. The CDR3 DNA reads TGCGCCAGCAGCCAAGAGTACCGGGACAAAGAGACCCAGTACTTC. Protein: CASSQEYRDKETQYF.

In this sample, this clonotype turned up a few times. The rearrangement links TRBV14 to TRBJ2-4; 7 bases are shared with TRBD1. Germline V gene data show CDR1 as SGHDN and CDR2 as FVKESK. Trimming cost V 3 bases and J 9 bases; bases outside gene matches: 2. The CDR3 extends over 12 amino acids. The DNA for the CDR3 is TGTGCCAGCAGCCAGGGACAGCGCATTCAGTACTTC. Translation: CASSQGQRIQYF.

This chain joins TRBV6-5 and TRBJ2-1; no clear D gene. With 8 bases removed from V and 7 bases from J, the gap between germline ends came to 9 bases. The CDR3 has 11 amino acids. CDR1 MNHEY and CDR2 SVGAGI come from the germline V gene. The CDR3 here is CASGVQNEQFF. CDR3 nucleotide sequence: TGTGCCAGCGGAGTACAAAATGAGCAGTTCTTC.

In this sample, this clonotype turned up a few times. The J gene is TRBJ1-2, the V gene TRBV2; possible D gene TRBD1, 5 bases. Germline CDR1 SNHLY, CDR2 FYNNEI. There are 13 residues in the CDR3. Trimming left V 1 base short and J 10 bases short, with 13 bases between. Here the CDR3 reads CASSEGAQGAYTF. CDR3 coding DNA: TGTGCCAGCAGTGAAGGGGCGCAGGGTGCCTACACCTTC.

V is TRBV7-2 and J is TRBJ2-1; D not resolved. The V end was cut by 5 bases, the J end by 9 bases, with 8 bases between. The CDR3 is 11 amino acids. Germline loops: CDR1 SGHTA, CDR2 FQGNSA. Here the CDR3 reads CASSLLGEQFF. The CDR3 region has the DNA TGTGCCAGCAGCCTCCTTGGTGAGCAGTTCTTC.

This clonotype came up many times. The chain has TRBV7-9 and TRBJ1-1; no clear D gene. Looked up from germline, CDR1 is SEHNR and CDR2 is FQNEAQ (reference sequence). There are 13 residues in the CDR3. Trimming pared 5 bases from V and 4 bases from J, leaving 11 bases between. The CDR3 nucleotides are TGTGCCAGCAGCCCGGACGGCTCCACTGAAGCTTTCTTT. Its protein is CASSPDGSTEAFF.

In this sample, this clonotype turned up a few times. V is TRBV9 and J is TRBJ2-5; the D is unclear. The germline V gene encodes CDR1 SGDLS and CDR2 YYNGEE. The CDR3 is made up of 14 amino acids. V was clipped by 0 bases and J by 4 bases, with 10 bases between them. The chain's CDR3 is CASSVGVGRETQYF. The CDR3, as DNA: TGTGCCAGCAGCGTAGGTGTAGGCCGAGAGACCCAGTACTTC.

The chain links TRBV20-1 to TRBJ2-5, with D possibly TRBD1 on 5 matching bases. CDR1 DFQATT and CDR2 SNEGSKA come from the germline V gene (reference sequence). CDR3 size: 14 residues. The germline V and J ends were trimmed by 2 bases and 5 bases, with 15 bases remaining between them. The CDR3 DNA reads as TGCAGTGCTAGATCGTACCAAGCAGGGGAGACCCAGTACTTC. Encoded protein: CSARSYQAGETQYF.